This T cell receptor (beta chain) was captured in a study of T cell responses to AZD1222 COVID-19 vaccine. V gave up 3 bases and J gave up 2 bases; unmatched junction bases: 8. The CDR3 has 16 residues. Per the germline V gene, CDR1 is SGHTA and CDR2 is FQGNSA. Here immunoSEQ multiplex PCR was the method, and the copy in TCRdb shows in-frame clones only, minus some. The sample yields around 170,000 clones, approximately 91% seen once. The clonotype originates from an adult in good health. The material sequenced was peripheral blood, taken on day 0 of AZD1222 vaccination. The chain has TRBV7-2 and TRBJ2-7; 9 bases are shared with TRBD2. The CDR3 coding sequence is TGTGCCAGCAGCTTTGTTAAGGCTAGCGGGACCTACGAGCAGTACTTC. Residues: CASSFVKASGTYEQYF.